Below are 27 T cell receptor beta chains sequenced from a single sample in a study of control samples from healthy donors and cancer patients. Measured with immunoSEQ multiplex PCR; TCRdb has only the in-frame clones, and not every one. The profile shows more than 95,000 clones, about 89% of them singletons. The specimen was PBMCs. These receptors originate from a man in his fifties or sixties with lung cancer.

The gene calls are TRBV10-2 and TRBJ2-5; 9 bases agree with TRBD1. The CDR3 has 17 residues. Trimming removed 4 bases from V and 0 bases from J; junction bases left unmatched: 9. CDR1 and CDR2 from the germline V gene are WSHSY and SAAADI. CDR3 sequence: CASSGFVGTGYQETQYF. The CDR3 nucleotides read TGCGCCAGCAGTGGCTTCGTAGGGACAGGGTACCAAGAGACCCAGTACTTC.

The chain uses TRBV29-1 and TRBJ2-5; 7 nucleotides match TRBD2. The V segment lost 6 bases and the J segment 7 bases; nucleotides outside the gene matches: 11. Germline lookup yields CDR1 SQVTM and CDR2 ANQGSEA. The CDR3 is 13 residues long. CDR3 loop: CSVHDVIAGTQYF. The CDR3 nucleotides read TGCAGCGTCCATGACGTAATAGCGGGGACCCAGTACTTC. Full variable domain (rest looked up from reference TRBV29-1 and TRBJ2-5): SAVISQKPSRDICQRGTSLTIQCQVDSQVTMMFWYRQQPGQSLTLIATANQGSEATYESGFVIDKFPISRPNLTFSTLTVSNMSPEDSSIYLCSVHDVIAGTQYFGPGTRLLVL.

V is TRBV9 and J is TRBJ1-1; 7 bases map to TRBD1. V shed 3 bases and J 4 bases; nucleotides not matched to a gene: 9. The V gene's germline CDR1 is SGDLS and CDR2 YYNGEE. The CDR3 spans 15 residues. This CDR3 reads CASSGGQRAITEAFF. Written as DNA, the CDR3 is TGTGCCAGCAGCGGGGGACAGCGGGCGATCACTGAAGCTTTCTTT.

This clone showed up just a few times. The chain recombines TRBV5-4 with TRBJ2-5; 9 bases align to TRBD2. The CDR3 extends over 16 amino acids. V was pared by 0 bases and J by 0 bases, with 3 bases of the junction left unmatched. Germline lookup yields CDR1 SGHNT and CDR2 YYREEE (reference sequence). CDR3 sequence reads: CASSLGGGAHQETQYF. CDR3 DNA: TGTGCCAGCAGCTTGGGCGGGGGGGCCCACCAAGAGACCCAGTACTTC.

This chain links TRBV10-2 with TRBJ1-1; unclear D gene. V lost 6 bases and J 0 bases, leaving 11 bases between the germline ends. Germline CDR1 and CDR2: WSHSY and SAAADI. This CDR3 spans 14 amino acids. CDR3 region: CASRAGVMNTEAFF. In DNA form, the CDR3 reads TGCGCCAGCAGGGCAGGAGTGATGAACACTGAAGCTTTCTTT.

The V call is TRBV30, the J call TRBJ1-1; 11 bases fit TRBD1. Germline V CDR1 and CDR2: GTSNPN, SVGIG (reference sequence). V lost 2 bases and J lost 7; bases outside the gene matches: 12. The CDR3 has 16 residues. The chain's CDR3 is CAWSPKNGQGAGEAFF. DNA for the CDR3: TGTGCCTGGAGTCCCAAAAACGGACAGGGGGCTGGTGAAGCTTTCTTT.

CDR3 DNA sequence: TGTGCCAGCAGCACCCCGAGAGGGAACACCGGGGAGCTGTTTTTT. Protein: CASSTPRGNTGELFF. The J gene is TRBJ2-2, the V gene TRBV7-9; D gene unclear. V lost 5 bases, J lost 1 base, and 11 bases lay in between. The CDR3 is 15 amino acids. Germline CDR1 is SEHNR and CDR2 is FQNEAQ (reference sequence).

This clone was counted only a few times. In DNA, the CDR3 is TGTGCCAGCAGCCGCTCGGGCGGGGTCGCCTACAATGAGCAGTTCTTC. The encoded protein is CASSRSGGVAYNEQFF. The J gene is TRBJ2-1, the V gene TRBV4-2, with a possible D match to TRBD2 (6 bases). Trimming took off 4 bases at V and 2 bases at J, with 15 bases between the two ends. This CDR3 is 16 amino acids long. Germline V gives CDR1 LGHNA, CDR2 YNFKEQ.

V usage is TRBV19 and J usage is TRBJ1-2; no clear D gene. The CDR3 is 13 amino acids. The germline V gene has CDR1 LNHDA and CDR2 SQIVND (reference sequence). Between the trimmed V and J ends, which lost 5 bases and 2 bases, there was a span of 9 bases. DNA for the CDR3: TGTGCCAGTAGTCAAACTGAGAACTATGGCTACACCTTC. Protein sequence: CASSQTENYGYTF.

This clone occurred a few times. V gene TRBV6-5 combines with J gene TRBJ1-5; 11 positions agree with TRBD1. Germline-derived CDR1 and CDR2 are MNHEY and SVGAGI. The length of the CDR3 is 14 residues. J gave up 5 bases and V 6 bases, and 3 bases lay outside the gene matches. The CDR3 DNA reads TGTGCCAGCAGCGAGGACAGGGGGCATCAGCCCCAGCATTTT. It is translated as CASSEDRGHQPQHF.

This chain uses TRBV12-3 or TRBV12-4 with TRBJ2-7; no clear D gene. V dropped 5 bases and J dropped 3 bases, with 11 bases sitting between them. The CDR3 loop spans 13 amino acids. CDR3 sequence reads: CASSLRQDYEQYF. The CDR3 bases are TGTGCCAGCAGTCTGCGGCAGGACTACGAGCAGTACTTC.

The CDR3 coding sequence is TGCGCCAGCAGCCCCGACTCGTACACAGATACGCAGTATTTT. It codes for CASSPDSYTDTQYF. This sequence joins TRBV4-1 and TRBJ2-3, with D unclear. Trimming left V 4 bases short and J 2 bases short, with 10 bases between. Germline V gene lookup returns CDR1 MGHRA and CDR2 YSYEKL. The CDR3 has 14 amino acids.

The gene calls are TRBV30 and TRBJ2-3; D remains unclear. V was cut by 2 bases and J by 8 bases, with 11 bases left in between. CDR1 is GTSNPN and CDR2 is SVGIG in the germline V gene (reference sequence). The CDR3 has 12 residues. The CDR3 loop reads CAWSSLLSTQYF. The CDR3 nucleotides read TGTGCCTGGAGTTCACTCCTCAGTACGCAGTATTTT. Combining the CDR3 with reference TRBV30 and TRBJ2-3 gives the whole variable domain SQTIHQWPATLVQPVGSPLSLECTVEGTSNPNLYWYRQAAGRGLQLLFYSVGIGQISSEVPQNLSASRPQDRQFILSSKKLLLSDSGFYLCAWSSLLSTQYFGPGTRLTVL.

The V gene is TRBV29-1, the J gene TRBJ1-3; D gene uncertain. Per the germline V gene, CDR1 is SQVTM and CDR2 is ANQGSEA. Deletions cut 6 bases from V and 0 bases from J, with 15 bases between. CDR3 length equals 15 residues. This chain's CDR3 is CSVRPDQSSGNTIYF. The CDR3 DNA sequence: TGCAGCGTAAGACCTGATCAGAGCTCTGGAAACACCATATATTTT.

CDR3 sequence reads: CASSVLYGNEQFF. As DNA, the CDR3 is TGTGCCAGCAGCGTCCTCTACGGGAATGAGCAGTTCTTC. This sequence joins TRBV9 and TRBJ2-1; no reliable D call. V was shortened by 2 bases and J by 7 bases, with 10 bases between the two germline ends. The CDR3 is made up of 13 amino acids. Germline V CDR1 and CDR2: SGDLS, YYNGEE.

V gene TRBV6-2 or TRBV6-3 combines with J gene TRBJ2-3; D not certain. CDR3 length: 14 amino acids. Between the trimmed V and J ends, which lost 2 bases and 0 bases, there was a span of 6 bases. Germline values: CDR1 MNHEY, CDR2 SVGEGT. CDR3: CASSYRVSTDTQYF. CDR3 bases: TGTGCCAGCAGTTACAGAGTGAGCACAGATACGCAGTATTTT.

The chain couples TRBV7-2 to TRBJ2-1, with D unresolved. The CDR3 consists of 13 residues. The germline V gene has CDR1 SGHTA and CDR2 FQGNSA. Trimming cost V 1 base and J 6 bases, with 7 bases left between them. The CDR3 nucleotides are TGTGCCAGCAGCTTAGTGGGTAGCAATGAGCAGTTCTTC. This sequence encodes CASSLVGSNEQFF.

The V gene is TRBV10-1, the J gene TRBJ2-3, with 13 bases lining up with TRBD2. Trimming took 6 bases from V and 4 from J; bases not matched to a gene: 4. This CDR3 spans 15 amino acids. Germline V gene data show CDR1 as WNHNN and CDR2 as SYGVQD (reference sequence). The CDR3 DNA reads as TGCGCCAGCAGATCGGGACTAGCGGGGTCAGATACGCAGTATTTT. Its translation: CASRSGLAGSDTQYF.

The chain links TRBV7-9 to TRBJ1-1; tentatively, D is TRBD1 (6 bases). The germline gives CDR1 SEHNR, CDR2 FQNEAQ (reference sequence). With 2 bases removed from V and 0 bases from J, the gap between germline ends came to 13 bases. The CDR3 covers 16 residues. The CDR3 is CASSLSGGPMNTEAFF. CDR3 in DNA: TGTGCCAGCAGCTTATCGGGGGGGCCCATGAACACTGAAGCTTTCTTT.

The CDR3 spells CASSTSGTGTFGDTEAFF. The CDR3 nucleotides read TGCGCCAGCAGCACCTCAGGGACAGGGACATTTGGAGACACTGAAGCTTTCTTT. The chain has TRBV5-1 and TRBJ1-1, with TRBD1 matching over 9 bases. V dropped 4 bases and J dropped 3; count of bases not matched to a gene: 16. This CDR3 contains 18 residues. Germline CDR1 reads SGHRS; CDR2 reads YFSETQ.

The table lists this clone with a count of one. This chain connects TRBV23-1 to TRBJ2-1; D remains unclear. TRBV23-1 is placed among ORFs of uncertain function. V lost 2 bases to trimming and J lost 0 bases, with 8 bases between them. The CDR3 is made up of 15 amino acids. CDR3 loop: CASSQGPSSYNEQFF. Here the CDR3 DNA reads TGCGCCAGCAGTCAAGGACCTAGCTCCTACAATGAGCAGTTCTTC.

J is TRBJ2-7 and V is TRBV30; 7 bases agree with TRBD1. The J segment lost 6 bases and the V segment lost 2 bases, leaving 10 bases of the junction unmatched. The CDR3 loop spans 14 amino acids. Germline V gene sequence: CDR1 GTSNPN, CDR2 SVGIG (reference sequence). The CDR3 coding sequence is TGTGCCTGGAGTTTAGGGGGCGCCTTCTCCGAGCAGTACTTC. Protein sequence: CAWSLGGAFSEQYF.

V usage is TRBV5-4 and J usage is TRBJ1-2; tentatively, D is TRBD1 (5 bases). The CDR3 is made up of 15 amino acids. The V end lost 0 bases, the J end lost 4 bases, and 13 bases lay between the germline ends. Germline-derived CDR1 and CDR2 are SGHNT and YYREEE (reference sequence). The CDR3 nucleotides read TGTGCCAGCAGCTTGGAGGTAGGGGCGGGCTATGGCTACACCTTC. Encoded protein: CASSLEVGAGYGYTF.

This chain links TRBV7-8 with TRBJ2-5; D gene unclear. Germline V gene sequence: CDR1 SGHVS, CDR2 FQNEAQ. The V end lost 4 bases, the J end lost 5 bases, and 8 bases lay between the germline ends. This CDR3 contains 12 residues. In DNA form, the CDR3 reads TGTGCCAGCAGCTCTAGGGCGGAGACCCAGTACTTC. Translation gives CASSSRAETQYF.

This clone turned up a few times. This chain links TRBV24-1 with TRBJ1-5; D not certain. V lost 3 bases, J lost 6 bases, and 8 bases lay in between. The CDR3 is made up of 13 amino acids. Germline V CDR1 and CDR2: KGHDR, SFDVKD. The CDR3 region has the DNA TGTGCCACCAGTGATCACCTCGGTCAGCCCCAGCATTTT. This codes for CATSDHLGQPQHF.

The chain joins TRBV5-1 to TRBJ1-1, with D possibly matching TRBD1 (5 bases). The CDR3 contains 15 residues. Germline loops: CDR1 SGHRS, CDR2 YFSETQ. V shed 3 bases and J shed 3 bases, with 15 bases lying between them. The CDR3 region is CASSYKQGFDTEAFF. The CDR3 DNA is TGCGCCAGCAGCTATAAGCAGGGCTTTGACACTGAAGCTTTCTTT.

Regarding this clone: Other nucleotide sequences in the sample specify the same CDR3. The CDR3 protein is CASSEVPGNTEAFF. The CDR3 DNA is TGTGCCAGCAGTGAGGTTCCGGGGAACACTGAAGCTTTCTTT. The chain combines TRBV6-1 with TRBJ1-1; D is unclear. The CDR3 runs to 14 residues. Trimming removed 3 bases from V and 1 base from J, with 9 bases in between. The V gene's germline CDR1 is MNHNS and CDR2 SASEGT.